This passage covers 27 T cell receptor beta chains from one sample sequenced in a study of shared clonotypes between healthy human individuals. Libraries were prepared by immunoSEQ multiplex PCR; TCRdb keeps only in-frame clonotypes and omits some of them. Of fewer than 1.4 million clones in the sample, approximately 80% were seen once. Sample: memory CD4+ T cells from PBMCs. Subset reported: CD45RA-negative fraction. The receptors shown here come from a man between 18 and 29 years old in good health. Some clones in this sample may be carry-over from other donors' samples.

This rearrangement joins TRBV5-6 to TRBJ2-1; D is unclear. The CDR3 loop spans 15 amino acids. Germline CDR1 reads SGHDT; CDR2 reads YYEEEE. Trimming shortened V by 2 bases and J by 1 base, and 10 bases separated the two germline ends. Written as DNA, the CDR3 is TGTGCCAGCAGCTTACGGCTGGGTTCCTACAATGAGCAGTTCTTC. The encoded protein is CASSLRLGSYNEQFF.

The V and J genes are TRBV11-2 and TRBJ1-1; D is possibly TRBD1 (5 bases). The ends were cut back, 5 bases at V and 1 base at J, with 14 bases in the middle. In germline, CDR1 is SGHAT, CDR2 FQNNGV. The CDR3 totals 15 residues. The CDR3 is CASSPIGGGNTEAFF. The CDR3 nucleotides are TGTGCCAGCAGCCCTATCGGGGGGGGGAACACTGAAGCTTTCTTT.

The chain uses TRBV28 and TRBJ1-2; 7 bases match TRBD1. V was clipped by 5 bases and J by 9 bases; unmatched bases: 15. CDR1 and CDR2 from the germline V gene are MDHEN and SYDVKM. The length of the CDR3 is 15 residues. The CDR3 protein is CASSPGQARLPCYTF. The CDR3 DNA reads as TGTGCCAGCAGTCCAGGACAGGCCCGACTCCCGTGCTACACCTTC.

This clone was seen at least ten times. The CDR3, as DNA: TGCGCCAGCAGCCCAGAGGGGCAGGGAGTCCCCTACGAGCAGTACTTC. It is translated as CASSPEGQGVPYEQYF. V is TRBV4-1 and J is TRBJ2-7, with D possibly being TRBD1 or TRBD2 (5 bases each). Germline CDR1 is MGHRA and CDR2 is YSYEKL. CDR3 length: 16 residues. Trimming removed 4 bases at V and 2 bases at J, with 18 bases between.

V and J are TRBV5-8 and TRBJ2-3; maybe TRBD2 (5 bases). Deletions cut 7 bases from V and 6 bases from J, with 18 bases between. The CDR3 is made up of 14 amino acids. The germline gives CDR1 SGHTS, CDR2 YDEGEE. CDR3 region: CASVMGDLTDTQYF. CDR3 coding DNA: TGTGCCAGCGTGATGGGAGACCTCACTGATACGCAGTATTTT. The variable domain in full, completed from reference TRBV5-8 and TRBJ2-3, reads EAGVTQSPTHLIKTRGQQATLRCSPISGHTSVYWYQQALGLGLQFLLWYDEGEERNRGNFPPRFSGRQFPNYSSELNVNALELEDSALYLCASVMGDLTDTQYFGPGTRLTVL.

This clone was counted ten times or more. The rearrangement links TRBV7-9 to TRBJ1-5; D gene ambiguous. This CDR3 spans 13 amino acids. The V end lost 0 bases, the J end lost 14 bases, and 14 bases lay between the germline ends. Per the germline V gene, CDR1 is SEHNR and CDR2 is FQNEAQ (reference sequence). CDR3 region: CASSLAPGLGEHF. In nucleotides, the CDR3 is TGTGCCAGCAGCTTAGCCCCGGGTCTCGGAGAGCATTTT.

The chain joins TRBV4-3 to TRBJ1-1; D not resolved. The CDR3 runs to 15 residues. Trimming removed 2 bases from V and 3 bases from J, with 13 bases in between. Germline values: CDR1 LGHNA, CDR2 YSLEER. Here the CDR3 DNA reads TGCGCCAGCAGCCAATCGCCATACGGCGACACTGAAGCTTTCTTT. The encoded protein is CASSQSPYGDTEAFF.

With regard to this clone: The sample holds other DNA sequences that translate to the same CDR3. This chain joins TRBV6-1 and TRBJ2-7; unclear D gene. CDR3 length: 13 residues. Trimming took 3 bases from V and 2 from J, leaving 8 bases between them. The germline V gene has CDR1 MNHNS and CDR2 SASEGT. The CDR3 nucleotides are TGTGCCAGCAGTGAGGGTAGCACCTACGAGCAGTACTTC. Its protein is CASSEGSTYEQYF.

The gene calls are TRBV10-3 and TRBJ1-5, with 7 bases that match TRBD1. This CDR3 spans 13 amino acids. With 10 bases clipped from V and 5 bases from J, the junction kept 8 bases outside the gene matches. The germline gives CDR1 ENHRY, CDR2 SYGVKD. The CDR3 reads CATRIGGDQPQHF. In DNA form, the CDR3 reads TGTGCCACCAGGATAGGGGGCGATCAGCCCCAGCATTTT.

This chain uses TRBV14 with TRBJ2-1; 13 nucleotides line up with TRBD2. The CDR3 is 17 amino acids. After removal of 2 bases from V and 7 bases from J, the junction contained 8 bases not matched to a gene. Germline CDR1 and CDR2: SGHDN and FVKESK. CDR3 in DNA: TGTGCCAGCAGCCAACCCGGACTAGCGGGAGCTCGGAATGAGCAGTTCTTC. Its protein is CASSQPGLAGARNEQFF.

The chain couples TRBV2 to TRBJ2-7; D remains unclear. The CDR3 is 12 amino acids. Trimming stripped 6 bases from V and 2 bases from J, with 8 bases between. Germline values: CDR1 SNHLY, CDR2 FYNNEI. CDR3 nucleotides: TGTGCCAGCAGGGGCGATCCCTACGAGCAGTACTTC. Its protein product is CASRGDPYEQYF.

There are a few counts of this clone. The CDR3 reads CASSSLAGSLGNTIYF. As DNA, the CDR3 is TGTGCCAGCAGTTCCCTAGCGGGGTCCCTTGGAAACACCATATATTTT. The rearrangement joins TRBV28 to TRBJ1-3; D remains ambiguous. V was cut by 4 bases and J by 3 bases, with 16 bases left in between. CDR1 MDHEN and CDR2 SYDVKM come from the germline V gene. The CDR3 contains 16 residues.

The rearrangement joins TRBV5-1 to TRBJ2-7; TRBD1 or TRBD2 may be the D gene (5 bases each). The germline gives CDR1 SGHRS, CDR2 YFSETQ. Trimming removed 1 base at V and 3 bases at J, with 11 bases between. The CDR3 runs 14 residues. The CDR3: CASSLRDEGYEQYF. CDR3 bases: TGCGCCAGCAGCTTGAGGGACGAGGGCTACGAGCAGTACTTC.

The chain links TRBV5-1 to TRBJ2-5; tentative D call: TRBD1 (6 bases). The CDR3 loop spans 13 amino acids. In germline, CDR1 is SGHRS, CDR2 YFSETQ. Trimming took 7 bases from V and 1 from J, leaving 11 bases between them. The DNA of the CDR3 is TGCGCCAGCGCGGACAGACCCCAAGAGACCCAGTACTTC. Its protein product is CASADRPQETQYF. Full variable domain (rest looked up from reference TRBV5-1 and TRBJ2-5): KAGVTQTPRYLIKTRGQQVTLSCSPISGHRSVSWYQQTPGQGLQFLFEYFSETQRNKGNFPGRFSGRQFSNSRSEMNVSTLELGDSALYLCASADRPQETQYFGPGTRLLVL.

This clone has a handful of counts. This chain joins TRBV18 and TRBJ1-5; D not resolved. The CDR3 runs to 14 residues. Germline CDR1 and CDR2: KGHSH and LQKENI. V was pared by 4 bases and J by 3 bases, with 10 bases between. In DNA form, the CDR3 reads TGTGCCAGCTCACTGTGGACTTCCAATCAGCCCCAGCATTTT. The encoded protein is CASSLWTSNQPQHF.

The chain employs TRBV28 and TRBJ1-2; unclear D gene. This CDR3 region has 14 residues. CDR1 is MDHEN and CDR2 is SYDVKM in the germline V gene. Trimming took 1 base from V and 8 from J, leaving 14 bases between them. The CDR3: CASSLLTKGYGYTF. The CDR3 DNA reads TGTGCCAGCAGTTTATTGACAAAAGGTTACGGCTACACCTTC.

As regards this clone: This may come from a read error, since a much larger clone is one base off. In the same sample, other DNA sequences code for this CDR3. CDR3 coding DNA: TGTGCCTGGAGTGTACTCCTCGAGGGTGAGCAGTTCTTC. It codes for CAWSVLLEGEQFF. This chain uses TRBV30 with TRBJ2-1; possible D gene TRBD2, 5 bases. CDR1 and CDR2 from the germline V gene are GTSNPN and SVGIG (reference sequence). V shed 0 bases and J shed 9 bases, with 12 bases lying between them. The CDR3 sequence is 13 residues long.

The chain uses TRBV18 and TRBJ2-2; the D call may be TRBD1 or TRBD2 (5 bases each). The CDR3 has 15 residues. V was cut by 2 bases and J by 0 bases, with 7 bases left in between. Germline values: CDR1 KGHSH, CDR2 LQKENI. CDR3 in DNA: TGTGCCAGCTCACCAAAGGGACCGAACACCGGGGAGCTGTTTTTT. Its translation is CASSPKGPNTGELFF.

The chain is built from TRBV28 and TRBJ2-7, with 10 bases lining up with TRBD1. CDR3 length: 14 amino acids. Per the germline V gene, CDR1 is MDHEN and CDR2 is SYDVKM. The V segment lost 6 bases and the J segment 5 bases; nucleotides outside the gene matches: 7. The CDR3 DNA is TGTGCCAGCAGACCGGGGGACAGGGGCCACGAGCAGTACTTC. It codes for CASRPGDRGHEQYF.

Concerning this clone itself: In this CDR3 the conserved last residue, phenylalanine or tryptophan, is missing, so a read error is likely. The DNA is omitted, as the CDR3 cannot be located on it reliably, and the CDR3 follows TCRdb's listing. The chain is built from TRBV19 and TRBJ1-1. The CDR3 is 11 amino acids in total, end residues counted. CDR1 LNHDA and CDR2 SQIVND come from the germline V gene (reference sequence). Here the CDR3 reads CASHQDWGLSI.

V gene TRBV11-1 combines with J gene TRBJ2-7, with 7 bases that match TRBD1. V lost 5 bases to trimming and J lost 2 bases; unmatched junction nucleotides: 6. The CDR3 has 14 amino acids. In germline, CDR1 is SGHAT, CDR2 FQDESV (reference sequence). CDR3 in amino acids: CASSVGTATYEQYF. The CDR3 DNA reads TGTGCCAGCAGCGTCGGGACAGCTACCTACGAGCAGTACTTC.

The J gene is TRBJ2-1, the V gene TRBV28; 8 bases line up with TRBD2. The CDR3 covers 13 residues. CDR1 and CDR2 from the germline V gene are MDHEN and SYDVKM. Trimming removed 3 bases from V and 13 bases from J; junction bases left unmatched: 8. CDR3 coding DNA: TGTGCCAGCAGTTTCGGATCACGGGAGGGCCAGTTCTTC. It encodes CASSFGSREGQFF.

The chain carries TRBV9 and TRBJ1-4; D possibly corresponds to TRBD1 (6 bases). The germline CDR1 and CDR2 sequences are SGDLS and YYNGEE. CDR3 length: 15 residues. Trimming removed 4 bases from V and 3 bases from J, with 13 bases in between. The CDR3 region is CASSSQQGANEKLFF. CDR3 nucleotides: TGTGCCAGCAGCTCCCAACAGGGTGCTAATGAAAAACTGTTTTTT. Supplemented by reference TRBV9 and TRBJ1-4, the full variable domain reads DSGVTQTPKHLITATGQRVTLRCSPRSGDLSVYWYQQSLDQGLQFLIQYYNGEERAKGNILERFSAQQFPDLHSELNLSSLELGDSALYFCASSSQQGANEKLFFGSGTQLSVL.

The rearrangement links TRBV5-4 to TRBJ1-2, with 12 bases aligning to TRBD1. Germline V gene lookup returns CDR1 SGHNT and CDR2 YYREEE (reference sequence). Germline trimming cut 4 bases from V and 4 bases from J; bases unmatched to any gene: 2. The CDR3 has 14 residues. For the CDR3, the DNA is TGTGCCAGCAGCAGGGGACAGGGGGCCTATGGCTACACCTTC. Translating it yields CASSRGQGAYGYTF.

The chain uses TRBV11-2 and TRBJ2-1, with 8 bases fitting TRBD2. This CDR3 comprises 12 residues. V gave up 5 bases and J gave up 14 bases; unmatched junction bases: 8. Germline values: CDR1 SGHAT, CDR2 FQNNGV. The CDR3 nucleotides are TGTGCCAGCAGCAAAAGACTAGCGCATAAGTTCTTC. Translated, it gives CASSKRLAHKFF.

The chain combines TRBV5-7 with TRBJ2-5; maybe TRBD1 (5 bases). TRBV5-7 belongs to the ORF category, with a function that is uncertain. V gave up 7 bases and J gave up 4 bases, with 17 bases separating them. The CDR3 length is 14 residues. The CDR3 DNA reads TGTGCCAGCCCCCACGCAGGGCCGGGAGAGACCCAGTACTTC. Protein: CASPHAGPGETQYF.

The V gene is TRBV5-6, the J gene TRBJ2-2; 8 nucleotides agree with TRBD1. The V segment lost 4 bases and the J segment 3 bases; nucleotides outside the gene matches: 8. This CDR3 spans 16 amino acids. The germline V gene has CDR1 SGHDT and CDR2 YYEEEE. The CDR3 region has the DNA TGTGCCAGCAGCATCAGGGGGCTTGGGGACACCGGGGAGCTGTTTTTT. Encoded protein: CASSIRGLGDTGELFF.